This TCR beta chain was recovered during a study of blood T cell repertoires in COVID-19 (dated by TCRdb to 2019 to 2021). In terms of the full investigation: Collaborator samples came from the United States, Italy and Spain and covered acute and convalescent phases of COVID-19. The prospective study material was composed of cDNA or gDNA derived from T cells, B-cell-depleted T cells, or PBMCs. Subjects who had been exposed to COVID-19, were actively infected with it, or had recovered from it provided the deeply sampled blood TCRbeta repertoires that made up the dataset. A freely available public database, intended as a resource for researchers studying the immune response to SARS-CoV-2, is where the repertoires were released. The samples were drawn from the first 160 participants of the ongoing ImmuneRACE study and from 950 to 1,500 subjects provided by 6 global collaborators. Nearly every sample came with metadata listing a de-identified subject ID, COVID-19 status, age in years and sex. Where available, HLA class I and class II types were taken from metadata supplied by the sample provider and were not determined by assay-based typing.

Beyond this particular receptor, the publication reports: The quantity of clinical and demographic metadata differed by source and by participant and was supplied without curation.

Participants in the prospective study were aged about 18 to 95 years, lived in 20 to 30 United States geographic areas, and enrolled through a virtual design. In the prospective study, cohorts were assigned on the basis of participant-reported clinical history obtained from a screening survey and a study questionnaire. In the prospective study, whole blood, serum and a nasopharyngeal or oropharyngeal swab were collected from each participant by mobile phlebotomists. Additional blood draws and questionnaires over an approximately 2-month period could optionally be provided by prospective study participants. Before DNA extraction, blood samples from the prospective study were shipped at room temperature or frozen. TCRbeta CDR3 regions were amplified from genomic DNA by means of the immunoSEQ Assay, a bias-controlled multiplex PCR. As for the authors' bioinformatics: The number of nucleated cells in each sample was estimated from the amplification of reference gene primers within the assay. Sequence reads were collapsed and filtered to measure the absolute abundance of every unique TCRbeta CDR3 rearrangement. For each sample, productive Simpson clonality was calculated as the square root of Simpson's diversity index across productive rearrangements. Entries here come from immuneACCESS through TCRdb and include only in-frame sequences with V and J called. Some clones fail to appear in such tables; in the studies checked, an unresolved V gene covers under half of the shortfall, and the cause of the remainder is unknown. The V and J calls and clone size come from that table; D and trimming were worked out from the DNA. In all, the sample holds about 400,000 clones, and 88% of those were seen once. The top ten clonotypes cover approximately 0.96% of the sample.

Of note for this clone: What this receptor recognizes is not known. There are no base qualities to consult, and no much larger clone falls within one base.

CDR1 is given as SGHRS and CDR2 as YFSETQ, both from the germline V gene. V loses 5 bases at its end and J loses 0 bases; junction bases beyond the gene matches: 10. Its CDR3 holds 18 amino acids, cysteine through phenylalanine. Solely the CDR3 DNA is kept, with 54 bases framed from the first base. The clonotype was recovered from a woman aged 30 to 39 with acute COVID-19. Sequencing was carried out using PBMCs or T cells enriched from blood (not recorded which). The chain couples TRBV5-1 to TRBJ2-3; 12 bases in the junction line up with TRBD2. The CDR3 region reads CASSQTSGSGVSTDTQYF. In nucleotide form, the sequence is TGCGCCAGCAGTCAGACTAGCGGGAGTGGGGTAAGCACAGATACGCAGTATTTT. Reference TRBV5-1 and TRBJ2-3 proteins supply the regions before and after the CDR3; the full variable domain is: KAGVTQTPRYLIKTRGQQVTLSCSPISGHRSVSWYQQTPGQGLQFLFEYFSETQRNKGNFPGRFSGRQFSNSRSEMNVSTLELGDSALYLCASSQTSGSGVSTDTQYFGPGTRLTVL.